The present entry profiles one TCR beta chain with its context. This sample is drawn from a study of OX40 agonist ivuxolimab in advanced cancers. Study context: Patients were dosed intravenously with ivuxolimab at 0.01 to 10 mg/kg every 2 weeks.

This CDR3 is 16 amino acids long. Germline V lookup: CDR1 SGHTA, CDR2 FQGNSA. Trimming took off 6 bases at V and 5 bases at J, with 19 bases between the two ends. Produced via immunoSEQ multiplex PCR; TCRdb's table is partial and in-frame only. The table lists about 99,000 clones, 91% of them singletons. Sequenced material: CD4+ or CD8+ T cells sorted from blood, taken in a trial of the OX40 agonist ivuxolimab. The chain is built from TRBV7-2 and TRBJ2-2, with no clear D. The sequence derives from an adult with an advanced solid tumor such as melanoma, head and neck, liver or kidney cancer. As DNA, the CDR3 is TGTGCCAGCAGTGAAACCTTTAATCTGAGGACCGGGGAGCTGTTTTTT. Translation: CASSETFNLRTGELFF.